One and the same sample provided the 8 T cell receptor beta chains below, sequenced in a study of human T cells and chemical hapten exposure. Each CDR3 protein is one row after TCRdb ran MiXCR on the 5' RACE reads. The data show 65,000 to 95,000 distinct CDR3 sequences, with 6.5% to 8.5% seen just once and over 2% held by the top ten. The study extracted total RNA from unfractionated whole blood. These TCRs come from a male donor in good health.

This clonotype appeared once. This sequence joins TRBV6-2 or TRBV6-3 and TRBJ1-5; the D is unclear. Per the germline V gene, CDR1 is MNHEY and CDR2 is SVGEGT. This CDR3 spans 12 amino acids. Trimming cost V 8 bases and J 4 bases, with 9 bases left between them. The CDR3 DNA is TGTGCCAGCGTCGGGGAAAATCAGCCCCAGCATTTT. It codes for CASVGENQPQHF.

In this sample, this clonotype turned up a few times. The chain couples TRBV20-1 to TRBJ1-5, with D maybe TRBD1 (6 bases). Trimming took off 7 bases at V and 2 bases at J, with 15 bases between the two ends. The CDR3 is 14 amino acids. Per the germline V gene, CDR1 is DFQATT and CDR2 is SNEGSKA (reference sequence). The CDR3 sequence is CSVEQGAGNQPQHF. Written as DNA, the CDR3 is TGCAGTGTCGAACAGGGAGCGGGCAATCAGCCCCAGCATTTT.

This sequence joins TRBV11-2 and TRBJ2-3; D may correspond to TRBD1 or TRBD2 (5 bases each). CDR1 is SGHAT and CDR2 is FQNNGV in the germline V gene. Trimming shortened V by 5 bases and J by 6 bases, and 18 bases separated the two germline ends. CDR3 length: 15 residues. Here the CDR3 DNA reads TGTGCCAGCAGCCAGGGAACTAGATCCTCGGATACGCAGTATTTT. It codes for CASSQGTRSSDTQYF.

This clonotype was picked up many times. The V call is TRBV5-5, the J call TRBJ1-5; D may be TRBD1 (5 bases). The CDR3 is 14 amino acids. Germline CDR1 is SGHKS and CDR2 is YYEKEE (reference sequence). Trimming stripped 0 bases from V and 6 bases from J, with 10 bases between. CDR3 sequence (DNA): TGTGCCAGCAGCTTGGTCAGGGAGGGTCAGCCCCAGCATTTT. Its translation is CASSLVREGQPQHF.

J is TRBJ1-1 and V is TRBV29-1, with a tentative D call TRBD1 (5 bases). Trimming removed 4 bases from V and 7 bases from J, with 22 bases in between. The CDR3 runs to 15 residues. Germline V lookup: CDR1 SQVTM, CDR2 ANQGSEA. The CDR3 nucleotides are TGCAGCGTTGGAAAAGGGGTGACGATTGCCGGTGAAGCTTTCTTT. Its translation is CSVGKGVTIAGEAFF. Supplemented by reference TRBV29-1 and TRBJ1-1, the full variable domain reads SAVISQKPSRDICQRGTSLTIQCQVDSQVTMMFWYRQQPGQSLTLIATANQGSEATYESGFVIDKFPISRPNLTFSTLTVSNMSPEDSSIYLCSVGKGVTIAGEAFFGQGTRLTVV.

In its sample, this clonotype was seen a few times. The V and J genes are TRBV5-1 and TRBJ2-7; perhaps TRBD1 as D (5 bases). Germline CDR1 reads SGHRS; CDR2 reads YFSETQ. This CDR3 has 13 residues. The germline V and J ends were trimmed by 2 bases and 0 bases, with 6 bases remaining between them. The CDR3, as DNA: TGCGCCAGCAGCTTCCAGGGCTCCTACGAGCAGTACTTC. Translating it yields CASSFQGSYEQYF.

In this sample, this clonotype turned up many times. This rearrangement joins TRBV5-1 to TRBJ2-1; TRBD1 matches at 10 bases. The CDR3 consists of 11 residues. J gave up 14 bases and V 7 bases, and 6 bases lay outside the gene matches. Germline V gene lookup returns CDR1 SGHRS and CDR2 YFSETQ. CDR3 in DNA: TGCGCCAGCGGGACCGGGACAGGGGAGTTCTTC. Its protein product is CASGTGTGEFF.

This clonotype was found a few times. The chain employs TRBV6-1 and TRBJ1-5; maybe TRBD1 (6 bases). The CDR3 consists of 14 residues. Looked up from germline, CDR1 is MNHNS and CDR2 is SASEGT. The ends were cut back, 7 bases at V and 2 bases at J, with 12 bases in the middle. CDR3 DNA: TGTGCCAGCATTCTAGGGGGGGGCAATCAGCCCCAGCATTTT. Translation gives CASILGGGNQPQHF.